A selection of T cell receptor beta chains follows, all from one sample in a study of T cell repertoires in cytomegalovirus infection. These receptors lack a known antigen. TCRdb independently ran MiXCR on the reads; one entry per CDR3 protein. The sample has about 220,000 distinct CDR3 sequences; around two fifths are singletons. Specimen: CD8+ T cells from cultured PBMCs, collected from culture after CMV antigen stimulation. These receptors came from a human donor in good health (CMV status not recorded). Some clones in this sample may be carry-over from other donors' samples. Both conserved end residues are part of each CDR3.

j_call	v_call	cdr3_aa
TRBJ1-6	TRBV12-3/TRBV12-4	CASSLALRGMNSPLHF
TRBJ1-5	TRBV11-2	CASTPQTHSLRQPQHF
TRBJ1-2	TRBV7-9	CASSPPTELANYGYTF
TRBJ2-1	TRBV7-9	CASTRLAGNNEQFF
TRBJ2-7	TRBV20-1	CSARLRPAYEQYF
TRBJ1-1	TRBV19	CASSIETGGGEGASAEAFF
TRBJ2-1	TRBV20-1	CSARDPLRESSYNEQFF
TRBJ2-5	TRBV7-9	CASSLTGGRETQYF
TRBJ2-7	TRBV6-6	CASRTWGAYDEQYF
TRBJ1-5	TRBV6-1	CASAGEPQHF